The 18 T cell receptor beta chains in this list originate from one sample, sequenced in a study of identical twins. TCRdb re-derived calls from the 5' RACE reads in MiXCR, one entry per CDR3 protein. Seen here are hundreds of thousands of distinct CDR3 sequences, less than 9% observed once, and the top ten hold about 2.1%. These data were also filed under a second study, of yellow fever vaccine responses in identical twins.

The sample comprised memory (CD45RO+) T cells sorted from blood. All receptors come from a woman between 18 and 29 years old in good health.

The chain links TRBV12-3 or TRBV12-4 to TRBJ1-1, with 8 positions matching TRBD1. Germline trimming cut 4 bases from V and 1 base from J; bases unmatched to any gene: 11. The CDR3 runs 17 residues. The DNA of the CDR3 is TGTGCCAGCAGTTCCCACGACAGGGGACTCACGAACACTGAAGCTTTCTTT. Translating gives CASSSHDRGLTNTEAFF.

This clonotype has at least ten counts. The chain combines TRBV12-3 or TRBV12-4 with TRBJ1-3; D is possibly TRBD1 (5 bases). V was clipped by 5 bases and J by 8 bases, with 16 bases between them. The CDR3 runs 14 residues. The CDR3, as DNA: TGTGCCAGCAGTCACTCGGGCAGGGCCGACACCATATATTTT. It specifies CASSHSGRADTIYF.

The CDR3 region has the DNA TGTGCCAGCAGTTTAGGGCTAGCGGGAGTAAACAATGAGCAGTTCTTC. Translating it yields CASSLGLAGVNNEQFF. J is TRBJ2-1 and V is TRBV12-3 or TRBV12-4; 10 nucleotides match TRBD2. The ends lost 1 base at V and 5 bases at J; junction bases unmatched: 5. CDR3 length: 16 amino acids.

The chain has TRBV18 and TRBJ2-3; tentatively, D is TRBD2 (6 bases). Looked up from germline, CDR1 is KGHSH and CDR2 is LQKENI. This CDR3 region has 15 residues. Between the trimmed V and J ends, which lost 3 bases and 2 bases, there was a span of 12 bases. The CDR3: CASSPQAGYTDTQYF. The CDR3, as DNA: TGTGCCAGCTCACCTCAAGCGGGCTACACAGATACGCAGTATTTT.

This clonotype has ten or more counts. The chain is built from TRBV7-6 and TRBJ2-1; 8 nucleotides line up with TRBD1. CDR1 and CDR2 (germline): SGHVS, FNYEAQ. The length of the CDR3 is 14 residues. V gave up 1 base and J gave up 5 bases; unmatched junction bases: 1. In nucleotides, the CDR3 is TGTGCCAGCAGCTTAGGGACAGGGAACAATGAGCAGTTCTTC. It is translated as CASSLGTGNNEQFF.

The chain has TRBV6-5 and TRBJ2-2; possibly TRBD1 for D (6 bases). The CDR3 is made up of 15 amino acids. Germline CDR1 MNHEY, CDR2 SVGAGI. V gave up 7 bases and J gave up 1 base, with 13 bases separating them. For the CDR3, the DNA is TGTGCCAGCACCCTTTCGACAGGGAACACCGGGGAGCTGTTTTTT. This translates into CASTLSTGNTGELFF.

This clonotype has more than one count but fewer than ten. The chain has TRBV24-1 and TRBJ2-1; 11 bases align to TRBD2. Unmatched junction bases numbered 8, after V lost 6 bases and J lost 5 bases. From germline, CDR1 is KGHDR and CDR2 SFDVKD. The CDR3 length is 16 residues. The CDR3: CATSPSGTSGHNEQFF. The DNA of the CDR3 is TGTGCCACCAGTCCCTCCGGGACTAGCGGACACAATGAGCAGTTCTTC.

This clonotype was counted ten times or more. The V call is TRBV5-1, the J call TRBJ2-2, with D possibly TRBD2 on 5 matching bases. V lost 2 bases to trimming and J lost 7 bases, with 18 bases between them. Germline V gene data show CDR1 as SGHRS and CDR2 as YFSETQ. This CDR3 is 16 amino acids long. CDR3 in amino acids: CASSFDGSFLVGELFF. The CDR3, as DNA: TGCGCCAGCAGCTTTGATGGGAGCTTCTTGGTCGGGGAGCTGTTTTTT.

V is TRBV28 and J is TRBJ1-4; maybe TRBD1 (5 bases). V was pared by 7 bases and J by 6 bases, with 12 bases between. The V gene's germline CDR1 is MDHEN and CDR2 SYDVKM. This CDR3 has 13 residues. The CDR3 DNA reads TGTGCCAGCAAGGCAGGCAGGGATGAAAAACTGTTTTTT. Translation gives CASKAGRDEKLFF. The complete variable domain, with remaining parts taken from reference TRBV28 and TRBJ1-4, reads DVKVTQSSRYLVKRTGEKVFLECVQDMDHENMFWYRQDPGLGLRLIYFSYDVKMKEKGDIPEGYSVSREKKERFSLILESASTNQTSMYLCASKAGRDEKLFFGSGTQLSVL.

This clonotype was counted a few times. This chain joins TRBV5-6 and TRBJ2-6; no clear D gene. This CDR3 is built from 15 residues. Germline CDR1 and CDR2: SGHDT and YYEEEE. Trimming took 3 bases from V and 0 from J, leaving 7 bases between them. Here the CDR3 DNA reads TGTGCCAGCAGCTCCCGGACCTCTGGGGCCAACGTCCTGACTTTC. It translates to CASSSRTSGANVLTF.

This clonotype was seen many times. The rearrangement joins TRBV29-1 to TRBJ1-1, with TRBD1 matching over 7 bases. The junction had 7 bases not matched to a gene; V was cut back by 8 bases and J by 1 base. Per germline, CDR1 SQVTM and CDR2 ANQGSEA. The length of the CDR3 is 13 residues. In DNA, the CDR3 is TGCAGCCTTCGGACAGGAAGGAACACTGAAGCTTTCTTT. Translation: CSLRTGRNTEAFF.

This clonotype came up a few times. The chain joins TRBV19 to TRBJ2-7; the match to TRBD2 covers 11 bases. The CDR3 has 16 residues. CDR1 is LNHDA and CDR2 is SQIVND in the germline V gene (reference sequence). The V segment lost 5 bases and the J segment 6 bases; nucleotides outside the gene matches: 12. The CDR3: CASSPTSGVPAGEQYV. CDR3 bases: TGTGCCAGTAGTCCGACTAGCGGGGTCCCAGCCGGCGAGCAGTACGTC.

This chain links TRBV28 with TRBJ2-3, with D unresolved. Trimming took 4 bases from V and 11 from J, leaving 13 bases between them. Germline CDR1 reads MDHEN; CDR2 reads SYDVKM. CDR3 length: 12 residues. The CDR3 DNA reads TGTGCCAGCAGTTACCGAGCAAGCAAGCAGTATTTT. Its protein is CASSYRASKQYF.

This clonotype has a count of ten or more. V usage is TRBV12-3 or TRBV12-4 and J usage is TRBJ2-3; 7 bases align to TRBD2. After removal of 6 bases from V and 2 bases from J, the junction contained 8 bases not matched to a gene. CDR3 length: 15 amino acids. As DNA, the CDR3 is TGTGCCAGCAGCTCCGGCGGGAGAATCACAGATACGCAGTATTTT. Translated, it gives CASSSGGRITDTQYF.

A few counts support this clonotype. The chain employs TRBV2 and TRBJ1-1, with no clear D. Germline V gene data show CDR1 as SNHLY and CDR2 as FYNNEI. This CDR3 has 13 residues. V lost 3 bases to trimming and J lost 1 base, with 6 bases between them. The chain's CDR3 is CASSDMGNTEAFF. CDR3 sequence (DNA): TGTGCCAGCAGTGATATGGGGAACACTGAAGCTTTCTTT.

This clonotype was counted many times. This chain uses TRBV25-1 with TRBJ2-1; 9 nucleotides line up with TRBD2. CDR1 is MGHDK, CDR2 SYGVNS, per germline. This CDR3 is built from 19 residues. The ends lost 2 bases at V and 1 base at J; junction bases unmatched: 12. The CDR3 here is CASSEEYSGSGDSYNEQFF. The CDR3 bases are TGTGCCAGCAGTGAAGAGTATAGCGGGAGCGGCGATTCCTACAATGAGCAGTTCTTC.

This clonotype occurred many times. V usage is TRBV5-5 and J usage is TRBJ2-1, with 8 positions matching TRBD2. The germline V gene encodes CDR1 SGHKS and CDR2 YYEKEE (reference sequence). The CDR3 is 15 amino acids. With 5 bases clipped from V and 0 bases from J, the junction kept 4 bases outside the gene matches. DNA of the CDR3: TGTGCCAGCAGTCCCGGGACTAGCTCCTACAATGAGCAGTTCTTC. It specifies CASSPGTSSYNEQFF.

This clonotype showed up many times. V usage is TRBV7-2 and J usage is TRBJ2-1; D may be TRBD2 (6 bases). V was clipped by 5 bases and J by 5 bases, with 13 bases between them. The CDR3 runs to 14 residues. Germline V gene sequence: CDR1 SGHTA, CDR2 FQGNSA. CDR3 in DNA: TGTGCCAGCAGCCGAATGCAGCGGGACAATGAGCAGTTCTTC. It encodes CASSRMQRDNEQFF.